The clone carrying this T cell receptor (beta chain) was seen a handful of times. Its specificity is unknown. The data originate from a study of shared clonotypes between healthy human individuals. The genomic DNA of each subset was split evenly across several immunoSEQ plates. Generated by immunoSEQ multiplex PCR, the TCRdb table keeps only in-frame clones and is missing some. This sample has 950,000 to 1,300,000 clones; under 80% occur once, and the top ten carry approximately 1.3%. The study's findings and limits: Although depth was large, rarefaction showed that sequencing of the sorted subsets was incomplete. Four donors had about 5% of their naive CD4 clonotypes in common. Clonotype sharing across donors was expected to vary with sequencing depth.

The V gene's germline CDR1 is SGHNT and CDR2 YYREEE (reference sequence). V lost 0 bases, J lost 1 base, and 6 bases stayed unmatched. The CDR3 extends over 16 amino acids. This chain links TRBV5-4 with TRBJ1-1; 7 positions match TRBD1. This sequence originates from a man between 18 and 35 years old in good health. The sample consisted of memory CD4+ T cells sorted from blood. As to subset: CD45RA-negative fraction. In DNA form, the CDR3 reads TGTGCCAGCAGCTTGGCGAGGGGGCACCCGAACACTGAAGCTTTCTTT. Translation gives CASSLARGHPNTEAFF.